This T cell receptor (beta chain) originates from a study of T cells in narcolepsy. Overall study: Enrolled donors included narcolepsy type 1 or type 2 patients and healthy controls. Points from the study as a whole: No autoreactive T cell clone sequences appeared in some memory CD4+ repertoires. Blood of same and different patients, but not healthy controls, reportedly held recurring autoreactive clonotypes.

Repertoires were generated with immunoSEQ multiplex PCR, while TCRdb's copy carries only in-frame clones and drops some. The sample records around 34,000 clones, roughly three quarters being singletons. This CDR3 spans 14 amino acids. The trim removed 4 bases at V and 3 bases at J, leaving 4 bases unmatched. The germline CDR1 and CDR2 sequences are SEHNR and FQNEAQ (reference sequence). Worth noting for this clone: Its target is unknown. Other DNA sequences within the sample encode an identical CDR3.

The chain couples TRBV7-9 to TRBJ1-1; 8 positions agree with TRBD1. Material for sequencing was memory (CD45RA-) CD4+ T cells from blood. The receptor was isolated from a human donor in good health. The CDR3 sequence: CASSSGTGHTEAFF. The CDR3 region has the DNA TGTGCCAGCAGCTCTGGGACAGGTCACACTGAAGCTTTCTTT.